These T cell receptor beta chains were read from a single sample in a study of T cells in tuberculosis. The table came from immunoSEQ multiplex PCR; TCRdb's copy has only in-frame clones and leaves some out. The sample lists about 33,000 clones; about 90% were seen once. Sequencing input: PBMCs. Receptors originate from a donor aged 10 to 29 with latent tuberculosis or without tuberculosis infection. Some clones in this sample may be carry-over from other donors' samples. Both conserved end residues are trimmed from each CDR3.

V gene	J gene	CDR3 protein
TRBV10-2	TRBJ2-3	ASSTGLAGTSTDTQY
TRBV7-9	TRBJ1-1	ASSNQDREGTEAF
TRBV4-1	TRBJ2-1	ASSQLQVIETNNEQF
TRBV5-1	TRBJ2-7	ASSRQTAGEQY
TRBV28	TRBJ2-7	ASSLAGLAGSEQY
TRBV20-1	TRBJ1-1	SAKVRGEAF
TRBV9	TRBJ2-7	ASSPRSGSGSYEQY
TRBV2	TRBJ1-4	ASSWTGPRVGEKLF
TRBV4-1	TRBJ2-7	ASSQDLTAFSYEQY
TRBV28	TRBJ2-7	ASSPLTSGRLYEQY
TRBV10-1	TRBJ1-3	ASSGQSSSGNTIY
TRBV6-1	TRBJ1-1	ASRSGTGWNTEAF
TRBV6-5	TRBJ2-3	ASSRDRGDTDTQY
TRBV11-2	TRBJ2-3	ASSLGGGYSTDTQY
TRBV5-1	TRBJ1-1	ASSWTGLNTEAF
TRBV28	TRBJ1-4	ASSAAGQGEEKLF